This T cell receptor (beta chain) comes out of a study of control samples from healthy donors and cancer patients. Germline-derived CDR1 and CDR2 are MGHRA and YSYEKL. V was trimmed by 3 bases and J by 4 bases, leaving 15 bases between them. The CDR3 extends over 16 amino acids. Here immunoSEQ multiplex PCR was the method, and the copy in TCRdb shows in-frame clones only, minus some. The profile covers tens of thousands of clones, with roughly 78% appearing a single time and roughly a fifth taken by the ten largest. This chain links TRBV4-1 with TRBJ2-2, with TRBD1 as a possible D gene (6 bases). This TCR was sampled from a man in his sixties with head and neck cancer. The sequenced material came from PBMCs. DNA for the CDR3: TGCGCCAGCAGCCAGAATCCACAGGGCGGCACCGGGGAGCTGTTTTTT. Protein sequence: CASSQNPQGGTGELFF.